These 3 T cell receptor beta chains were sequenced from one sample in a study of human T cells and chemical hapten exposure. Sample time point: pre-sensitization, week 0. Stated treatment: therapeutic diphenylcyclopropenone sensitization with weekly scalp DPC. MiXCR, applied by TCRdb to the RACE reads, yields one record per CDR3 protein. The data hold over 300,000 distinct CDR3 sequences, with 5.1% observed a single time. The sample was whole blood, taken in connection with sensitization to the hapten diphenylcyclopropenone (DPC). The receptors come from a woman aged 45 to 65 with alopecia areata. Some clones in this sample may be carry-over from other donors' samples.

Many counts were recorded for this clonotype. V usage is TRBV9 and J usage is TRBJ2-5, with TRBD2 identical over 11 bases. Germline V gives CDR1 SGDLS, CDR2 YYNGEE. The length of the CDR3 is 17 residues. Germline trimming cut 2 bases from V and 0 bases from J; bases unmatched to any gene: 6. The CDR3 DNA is TGTGCCAGCAGCGTGGGCACTAGCGGGGGTCACCAAGAGACCCAGTACTTC. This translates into CASSVGTSGGHQETQYF. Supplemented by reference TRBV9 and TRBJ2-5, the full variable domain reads DSGVTQTPKHLITATGQRVTLRCSPRSGDLSVYWYQQSLDQGLQFLIQYYNGEERAKGNILERFSAQQFPDLHSELNLSSLELGDSALYFCASSVGTSGGHQETQYFGPGTRLLVL.

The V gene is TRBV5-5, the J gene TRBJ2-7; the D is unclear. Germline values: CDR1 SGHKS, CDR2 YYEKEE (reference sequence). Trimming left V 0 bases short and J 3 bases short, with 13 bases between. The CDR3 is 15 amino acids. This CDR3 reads CASSLDPAWNYEQYF. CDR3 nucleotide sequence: TGTGCCAGCAGCTTGGACCCTGCGTGGAACTACGAGCAGTACTTC.

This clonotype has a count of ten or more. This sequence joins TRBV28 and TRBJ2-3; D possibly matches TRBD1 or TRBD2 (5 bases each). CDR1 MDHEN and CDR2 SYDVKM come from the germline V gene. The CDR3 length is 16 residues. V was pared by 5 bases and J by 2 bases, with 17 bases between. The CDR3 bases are TGTGCCAGCAGTCCCCTCGGGGCGGCCGCCACAGATACGCAGTATTTT. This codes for CASSPLGAAATDTQYF.